These 19 T cell receptor beta chains came from one sample sequenced in a study of a mutant IDH1 vaccine in newly diagnosed glioma. Profiling relied on immunoSEQ multiplex PCR, and the TCRdb table lists in-frame clones only, not all of them. The data show about 13,000 clones, just over 75% seen once. These TCRs' antigens remain unknown. Time point of the sample: week 47, end of study. Vaccination comprised doses that each held 300 ug of mutant IDH1 20-mer peptide, plus topical imiquimod. The sample consisted of PBMCs, taken from a glioma patient whose treatment included an IDH1 peptide vaccine. These receptors were collected from a woman aged 40 to 50 with glioma.

The gene calls are TRBV5-6 and TRBJ2-3; D not certain. CDR3 size: 16 residues. Per the germline V gene, CDR1 is SGHDT and CDR2 is YYEEEE. Trimming shortened V by 2 bases and J by 14 bases, and 27 bases separated the two germline ends. The CDR3: CASSFDLGDPAYPGYF. For the CDR3, the DNA is TGTGCCAGCAGCTTTGACTTAGGAGACCCAGCCTATCCCGGGTATTTT.

The chain links TRBV7-8 to TRBJ2-2; D not certain. CDR1 and CDR2 (germline): SGHVS, FQNEAQ. Deletions cut 4 bases from V and 2 bases from J, with 20 bases between. The CDR3 covers 18 residues. The CDR3 reads CASSSYIAKGFNTGELFF. For the CDR3, the DNA is TGTGCCAGCAGCTCTTATATAGCCAAAGGATTCAACACCGGGGAGCTGTTTTTT.

This clone was picked up one time. This CDR3 is CASSQVTGANEQFF. CDR3 DNA sequence: TGCGCCAGCAGCCAAGTAACTGGCGCCAATGAGCAGTTCTTC. The chain combines TRBV4-1 with TRBJ2-1; D is ambiguous. CDR3 length: 14 amino acids. Germline CDR1 reads MGHRA; CDR2 reads YSYEKL. The V end lost 1 base, the J end lost 6 bases, and 10 bases lay between the germline ends.

This clone has only one observation. The rearrangement links TRBV7-3 to TRBJ2-1; the D is unclear. Germline assignment: CDR1 SGHTA and CDR2 FQGTGA. This CDR3 has 14 amino acids. V gave up 6 bases and J gave up 2 bases, with 11 bases separating them. The CDR3 reads CASSLGSTYNEQFF. The CDR3 DNA follows: TGTGCCAGCAGTCTAGGTTCTACCTACAATGAGCAGTTCTTC.

The chain is built from TRBV27 and TRBJ1-1; possibly TRBD1 for D (6 bases). Germline V gives CDR1 MNHEY, CDR2 SMNVEV (reference sequence). CDR3 length: 16 amino acids. Trimming removed 3 bases at V and 5 bases at J, with 19 bases between. CDR3 in amino acids: CASSFSTITGTTEAFF. CDR3 coding DNA: TGTGCCAGCAGTTTTTCCACAATAACAGGGACGACTGAAGCTTTCTTT.

This chain uses TRBV5-1 with TRBJ2-2; either TRBD1 or TRBD2 may supply D (6 bases each). This CDR3 comprises 13 residues. From germline, CDR1 is SGHRS and CDR2 YFSETQ. V gave up 4 bases and J gave up 7 bases, with 11 bases separating them. The CDR3 sequence is CASSLEGGGELFF. CDR3 nucleotides: TGCGCCAGCAGCCTGGAGGGGGGCGGGGAGCTGTTTTTT.

V usage is TRBV2 and J usage is TRBJ2-6; 8 bases match TRBD1. The CDR3 covers 15 residues. V gave up 6 bases and J gave up 2 bases; unmatched junction bases: 3. Germline V gene sequence: CDR1 SNHLY, CDR2 FYNNEI. CDR3 amino acids: CASSEDRAGANVLTF. CDR3 DNA sequence: TGTGCCAGCAGCGAGGACAGGGCTGGGGCCAACGTCCTGACTTTC.

The chain recombines TRBV29-1 with TRBJ1-1, with D unclear. Trimming pared 4 bases from V and 1 base from J, leaving 13 bases between. The CDR3 covers 14 residues. CDR1 SQVTM and CDR2 ANQGSEA come from the germline V gene. The CDR3 DNA sequence: TGCAGCGTTGGTGGCCGACTCCCGAACACTGAAGCTTTCTTT. This codes for CSVGGRLPNTEAFF.

This clone showed up just once. V usage is TRBV29-1 and J usage is TRBJ2-7; D gene ambiguous. The CDR3 loop spans 12 amino acids. Trimming pared 4 bases from V and 7 bases from J, leaving 14 bases between. CDR1 and CDR2 (germline): SQVTM, ANQGSEA. The CDR3 DNA follows: TGCAGCGTTGGTCGTCCTGATGGTGAGCAGTACTTC. Translated: CSVGRPDGEQYF.

The gene calls are TRBV4-3 and TRBJ2-3; TRBD2 aligns across 7 bases. V was clipped by 4 bases and J by 3 bases; unmatched bases: 7. Germline CDR1 LGHNA, CDR2 YSLEER. This CDR3 is built from 15 residues. CDR3 DNA sequence: TGCGCCAGCAGCCCACGGTCAGCGGGGACAGATACGCAGTATTTT. It encodes CASSPRSAGTDTQYF.

The chain has TRBV15 and TRBJ1-4; D is unclear. Deletions cut 0 bases from V and 0 bases from J, with 8 bases between. CDR1 is LNHNV, CDR2 YYDKDF, per germline (reference sequence). The CDR3 loop spans 16 amino acids. CDR3 in amino acids: CATSRDLASTNEKLFF. In DNA form, the CDR3 reads TGTGCCACCAGCAGAGATCTGGCTTCAACTAATGAAAAACTGTTTTTT.

In this sample, this clone turned up a few times. The gene calls are TRBV4-2 and TRBJ2-2, with 10 bases that match TRBD2. The length of the CDR3 is 17 residues. Germline assignment: CDR1 LGHNA and CDR2 YNFKEQ. The J segment lost 4 bases and the V segment lost 6 bases, leaving 11 bases of the junction unmatched. The CDR3 DNA is TGTGCCAGCAGAGGGGGGAGACTAGCGGGCGTCACCGGGGAGCTGTTTTTT. It encodes CASRGGRLAGVTGELFF.

The chain links TRBV19 to TRBJ1-2, with D uncertain. The CDR3 runs 18 residues. Germline V gene lookup returns CDR1 LNHDA and CDR2 SQIVND (reference sequence). Deletions cut 7 bases from V and 1 base from J, with 25 bases between. The chain's CDR3 is CASTSPNPGGGLNYGYTF. Here the CDR3 DNA reads TGTGCCAGTACTTCACCAAACCCTGGAGGAGGCCTTAACTATGGCTACACCTTC.

This chain joins TRBV28 and TRBJ2-7; no clear D. The germline V gene has CDR1 MDHEN and CDR2 SYDVKM. Trimming stripped 5 bases from V and 3 bases from J, with 14 bases between. The length of the CDR3 is 14 residues. This CDR3 is CASSPRNIHYEQYF. The CDR3 DNA follows: TGTGCCAGCAGTCCTAGGAACATCCACTACGAGCAGTACTTC.

This chain uses TRBV6-6 with TRBJ2-1, with D possibly being TRBD2 (5 bases). In germline, CDR1 is MNHNY, CDR2 SVGAGI (reference sequence). With 7 bases removed from V and 15 bases from J, the gap between germline ends came to 16 bases. This CDR3 comprises 11 residues. The CDR3 DNA reads TGTGCCAGCACCCAACGGGATTTTCCGTTCTTC. It is translated as CASTQRDFPFF.

The chain has TRBV5-1 and TRBJ1-6, with unresolved D. CDR1 and CDR2 (germline): SGHRS, YFSETQ. The CDR3 is 15 residues long. Trimming removed 3 bases from V and 2 bases from J, with 9 bases in between. The CDR3 reads CASSYDDAYNSPLHF. DNA for the CDR3: TGCGCCAGCAGCTATGACGACGCCTATAATTCACCCCTCCACTTT.

The chain recombines TRBV4-3 with TRBJ2-1; D unresolved. The CDR3 totals 14 residues. The V end was cut by 6 bases, the J end by 9 bases, with 18 bases between. Germline V gene lookup returns CDR1 LGHNA and CDR2 YSLEER. The CDR3 reads CASSWFVGDPEQFF. CDR3 nucleotides: TGCGCCAGCAGTTGGTTCGTTGGAGATCCTGAGCAGTTCTTC.

The rearrangement links TRBV9 to TRBJ2-2; D tentatively fits TRBD1 or TRBD2 (5 bases each). The length of the CDR3 is 12 residues. V lost 7 bases, J lost 6 bases, and 10 bases lay in between. Germline V gene lookup returns CDR1 SGDLS and CDR2 YYNGEE. The CDR3 nucleotides are TGTGCCAGCGGCCGGGGCCCCGGGGAGCTGTTTTTT. Translation: CASGRGPGELFF.

This chain joins TRBV6-5 and TRBJ2-7; 7 nucleotides agree with TRBD1. Germline CDR1 and CDR2: MNHEY and SVGAGI. The CDR3 is 14 amino acids. The V and J ends lost 5 bases and 4 bases, in that order; junction bases with no gene match: 8. The CDR3 is CASSTMGQQYEQYF. The CDR3 bases are TGTGCCAGCAGTACAATGGGACAGCAATACGAGCAGTACTTC.